This T cell receptor beta chain originates from a study of response to subunit inactivated influenza vaccine. General study points: Authors suggested few new T cells are recruited by each seasonal influenza vaccination.

In its sample, this clonotype was seen a few times. The antigen remains unidentified. With 3 bases removed from V and 0 bases from J, the gap between germline ends came to 12 bases. From germline, CDR1 is DFQATT and CDR2 SNEGSKA (reference sequence). The CDR3 consists of 14 residues. TCRdb passed the RT-PCR reads through MiXCR, listing each CDR3 protein once. The table shows approximately 500,000 distinct CDR3 sequences, with under 15% occurring only once. The clonotype originates from a man aged 50 or older who received an inactivated influenza vaccine. The source material was PBMCs from blood, sampled roughly 45 days after vaccination. J is TRBJ2-7 and V is TRBV20-1, with a tentative D call TRBD2 (6 bases). CDR3 loop: CSASSGPSSYEQYF. CDR3 DNA: TGCAGTGCTAGTAGCGGACCAAGCTCCTACGAGCAGTACTTC.